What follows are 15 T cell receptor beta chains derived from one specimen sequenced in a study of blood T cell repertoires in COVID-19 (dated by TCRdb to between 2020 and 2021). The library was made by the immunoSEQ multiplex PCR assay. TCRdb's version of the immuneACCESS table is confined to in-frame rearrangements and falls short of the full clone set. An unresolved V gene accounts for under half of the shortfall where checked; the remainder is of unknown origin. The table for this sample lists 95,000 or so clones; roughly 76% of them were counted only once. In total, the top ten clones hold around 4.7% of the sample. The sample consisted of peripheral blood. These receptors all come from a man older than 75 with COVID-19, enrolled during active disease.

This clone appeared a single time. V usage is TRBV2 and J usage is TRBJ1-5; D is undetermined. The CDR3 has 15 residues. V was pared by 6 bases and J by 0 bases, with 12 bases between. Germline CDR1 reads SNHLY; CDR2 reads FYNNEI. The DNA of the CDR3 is TGTGCCAGCAGGAAAGGACTCAATAGCAATCAGCCCCAGCATTTT. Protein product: CASRKGLNSNQPQHF.

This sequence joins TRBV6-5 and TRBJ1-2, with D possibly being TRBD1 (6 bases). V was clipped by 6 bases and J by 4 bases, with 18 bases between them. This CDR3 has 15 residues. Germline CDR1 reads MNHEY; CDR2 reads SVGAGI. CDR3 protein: CASSLDSTFVYGYTF. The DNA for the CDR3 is TGTGCCAGCAGCTTGGACAGTACGTTCGTCTATGGCTACACCTTC.

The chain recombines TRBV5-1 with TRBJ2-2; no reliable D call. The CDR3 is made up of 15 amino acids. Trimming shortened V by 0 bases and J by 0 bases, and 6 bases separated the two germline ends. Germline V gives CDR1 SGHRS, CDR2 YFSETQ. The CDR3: CASSLEAANTGELFF. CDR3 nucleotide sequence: TGCGCCAGCAGCTTGGAGGCGGCGAACACCGGGGAGCTGTTTTTT.

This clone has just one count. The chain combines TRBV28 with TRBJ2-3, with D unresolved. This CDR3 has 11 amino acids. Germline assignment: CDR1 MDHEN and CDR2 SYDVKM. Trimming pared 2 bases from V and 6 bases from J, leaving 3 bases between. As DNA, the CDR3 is TGTGCCAGCAGTTTACGGGATACGCAGTATTTT. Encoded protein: CASSLRDTQYF. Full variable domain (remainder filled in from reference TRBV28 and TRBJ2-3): DVKVTQSSRYLVKRTGEKVFLECVQDMDHENMFWYRQDPGLGLRLIYFSYDVKMKEKGDIPEGYSVSREKKERFSLILESASTNQTSMYLCASSLRDTQYFGPGTRLTVL.

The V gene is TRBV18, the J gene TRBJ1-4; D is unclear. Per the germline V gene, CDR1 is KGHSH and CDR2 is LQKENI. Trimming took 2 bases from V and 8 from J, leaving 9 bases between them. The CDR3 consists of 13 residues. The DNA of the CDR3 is TGTGCCAGCTCACCAATTGCAGGCGAAAAACTGTTTTTT. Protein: CASSPIAGEKLFF.

The CDR3, as DNA: TGTGCCAGTAGTATCGGTAAAGGGGGCAATCAGCCCCAGCATTTT. This codes for CASSIGKGGNQPQHF. The rearrangement joins TRBV19 to TRBJ1-5; D perhaps matches TRBD1 (5 bases). Germline V lookup: CDR1 LNHDA, CDR2 SQIVND (reference sequence). The V end lost 3 bases, the J end lost 2 bases, and 11 bases lay between the germline ends. The CDR3 runs to 15 residues.

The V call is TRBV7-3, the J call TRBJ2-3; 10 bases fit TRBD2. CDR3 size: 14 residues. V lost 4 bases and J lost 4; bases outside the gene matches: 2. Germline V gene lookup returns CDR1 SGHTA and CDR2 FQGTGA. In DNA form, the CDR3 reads TGTGCCAGCAGCTCGAGCGGGGGGGCAGATACGCAGTATTTT. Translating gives CASSSSGGADTQYF. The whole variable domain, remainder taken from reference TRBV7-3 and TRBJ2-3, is GAGVSQTPSNKVTEKGKYVELRCDPISGHTALYWYRQSLGQGPEFLIYFQGTGAADDSGLPNDRFFAVRPEGSVSTLKIQRTERGDSAVYLCASSSSGGADTQYFGPGTRLTVL.

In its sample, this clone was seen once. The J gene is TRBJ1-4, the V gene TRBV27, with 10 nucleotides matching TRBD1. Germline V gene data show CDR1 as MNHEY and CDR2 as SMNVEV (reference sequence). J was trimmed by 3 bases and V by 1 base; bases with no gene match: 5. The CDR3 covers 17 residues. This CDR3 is CASSLWGTGAANEKLFF. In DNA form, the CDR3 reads TGTGCCAGCAGTTTATGGGGGACAGGGGCGGCTAATGAAAAACTGTTTTTT.

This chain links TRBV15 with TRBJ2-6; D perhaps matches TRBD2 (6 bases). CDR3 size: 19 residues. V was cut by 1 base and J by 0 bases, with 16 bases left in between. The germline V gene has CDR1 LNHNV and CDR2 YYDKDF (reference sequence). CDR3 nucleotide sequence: TGTGCCACCAGCAGAGCTACAGGCCGCGGGGTCTCTGGGGCCAACGTCCTGACTTTC. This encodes CATSRATGRGVSGANVLTF.

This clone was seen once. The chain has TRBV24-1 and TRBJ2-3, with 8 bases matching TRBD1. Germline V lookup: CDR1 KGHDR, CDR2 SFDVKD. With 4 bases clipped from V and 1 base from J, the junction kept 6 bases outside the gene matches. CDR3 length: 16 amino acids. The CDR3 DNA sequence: TGTGCCACCAGTGACCCAGGGGGCGCAGGCACAGATACGCAGTATTTT. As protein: CATSDPGGAGTDTQYF.

CDR3: CASSLEHTEKLFF. CDR3 DNA sequence: TGTGCCAGCAGCTTAGAACATACCGAAAAACTGTTTTTT. The chain couples TRBV7-8 to TRBJ1-4, with D unresolved. This CDR3 has 13 residues. V was cut by 1 base and J by 8 bases, with 8 bases left in between. Germline V gene lookup returns CDR1 SGHVS and CDR2 FQNEAQ.

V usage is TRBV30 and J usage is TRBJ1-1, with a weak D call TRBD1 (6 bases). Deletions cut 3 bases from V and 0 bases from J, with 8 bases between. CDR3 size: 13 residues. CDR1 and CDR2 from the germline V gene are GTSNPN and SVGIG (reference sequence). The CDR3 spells CAWREGVNTEAFF. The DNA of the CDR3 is TGTGCCTGGAGAGAGGGGGTGAACACTGAAGCTTTCTTT.

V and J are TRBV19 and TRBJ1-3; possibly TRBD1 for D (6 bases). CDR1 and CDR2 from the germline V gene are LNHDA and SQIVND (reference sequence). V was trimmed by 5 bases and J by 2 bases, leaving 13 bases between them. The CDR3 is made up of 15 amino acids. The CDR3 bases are TGTGCCAGTAGTCCTGACAGGACCCCTGGAAACACCATATATTTT. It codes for CASSPDRTPGNTIYF.

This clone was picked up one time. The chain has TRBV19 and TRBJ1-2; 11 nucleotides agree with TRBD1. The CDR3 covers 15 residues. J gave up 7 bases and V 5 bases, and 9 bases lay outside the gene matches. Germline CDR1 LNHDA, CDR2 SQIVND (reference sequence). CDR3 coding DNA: TGTGCCAGTAGTCCACTGGACAGGGGGCCAAGTGGCTACACCTTC. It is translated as CASSPLDRGPSGYTF.

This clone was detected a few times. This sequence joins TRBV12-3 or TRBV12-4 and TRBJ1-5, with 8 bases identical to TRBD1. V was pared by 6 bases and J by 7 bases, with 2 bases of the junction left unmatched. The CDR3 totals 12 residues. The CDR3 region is CASRDRAQPQHF. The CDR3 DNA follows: TGTGCCAGCAGGGACAGGGCCCAGCCCCAGCATTTT.